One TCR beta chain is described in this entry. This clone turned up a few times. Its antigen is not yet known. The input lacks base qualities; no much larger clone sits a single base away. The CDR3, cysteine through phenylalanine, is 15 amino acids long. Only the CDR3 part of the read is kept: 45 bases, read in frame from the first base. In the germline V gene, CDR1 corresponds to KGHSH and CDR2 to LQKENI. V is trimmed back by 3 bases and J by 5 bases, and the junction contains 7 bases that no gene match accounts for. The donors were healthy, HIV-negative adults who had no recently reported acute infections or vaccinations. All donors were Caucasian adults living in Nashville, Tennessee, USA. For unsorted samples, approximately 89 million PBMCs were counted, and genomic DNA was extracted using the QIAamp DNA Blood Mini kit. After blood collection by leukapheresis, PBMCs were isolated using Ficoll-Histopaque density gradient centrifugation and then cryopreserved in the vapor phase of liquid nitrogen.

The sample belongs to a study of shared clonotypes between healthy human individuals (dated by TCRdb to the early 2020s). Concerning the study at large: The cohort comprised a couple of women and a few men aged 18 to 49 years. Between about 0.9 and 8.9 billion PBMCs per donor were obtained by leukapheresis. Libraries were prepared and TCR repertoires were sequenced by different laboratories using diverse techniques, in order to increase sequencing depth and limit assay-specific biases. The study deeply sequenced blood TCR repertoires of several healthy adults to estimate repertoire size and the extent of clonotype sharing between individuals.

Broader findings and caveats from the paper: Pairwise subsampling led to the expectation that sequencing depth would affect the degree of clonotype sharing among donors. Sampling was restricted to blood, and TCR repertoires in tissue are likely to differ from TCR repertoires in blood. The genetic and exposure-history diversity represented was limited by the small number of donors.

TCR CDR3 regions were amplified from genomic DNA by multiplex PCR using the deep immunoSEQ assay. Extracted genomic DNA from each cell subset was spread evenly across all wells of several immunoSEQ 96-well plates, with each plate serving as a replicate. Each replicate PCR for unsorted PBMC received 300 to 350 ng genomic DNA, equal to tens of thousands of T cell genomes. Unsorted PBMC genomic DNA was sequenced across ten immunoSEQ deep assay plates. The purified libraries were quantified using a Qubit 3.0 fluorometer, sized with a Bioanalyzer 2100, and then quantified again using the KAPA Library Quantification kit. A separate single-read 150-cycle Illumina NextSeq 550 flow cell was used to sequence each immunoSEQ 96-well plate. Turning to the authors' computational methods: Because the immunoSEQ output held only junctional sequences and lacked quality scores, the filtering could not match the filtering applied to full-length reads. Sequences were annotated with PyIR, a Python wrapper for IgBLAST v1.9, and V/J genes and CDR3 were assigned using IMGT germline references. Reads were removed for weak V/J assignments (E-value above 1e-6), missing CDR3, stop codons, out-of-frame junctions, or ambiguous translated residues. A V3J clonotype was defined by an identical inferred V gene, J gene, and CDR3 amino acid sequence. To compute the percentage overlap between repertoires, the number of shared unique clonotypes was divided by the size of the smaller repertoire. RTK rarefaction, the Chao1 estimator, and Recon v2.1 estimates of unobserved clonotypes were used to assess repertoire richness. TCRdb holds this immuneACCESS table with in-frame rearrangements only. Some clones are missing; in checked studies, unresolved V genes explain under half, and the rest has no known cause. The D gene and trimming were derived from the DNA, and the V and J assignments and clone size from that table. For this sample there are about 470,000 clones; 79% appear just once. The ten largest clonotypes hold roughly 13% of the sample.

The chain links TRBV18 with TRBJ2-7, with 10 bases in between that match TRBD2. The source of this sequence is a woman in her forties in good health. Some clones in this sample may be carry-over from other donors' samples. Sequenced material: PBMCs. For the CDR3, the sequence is CASSPASGSHHEQYF. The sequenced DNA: TGTGCCAGCTCACCCGCTAGCGGGAGTCACCACGAGCAGTACTTC.